This T cell receptor beta chain was recorded in a study of CD8 T cells in Susac syndrome. Across the whole study: Patients with Susac syndrome were therapy-naive, on corticosteroids, or on intravenous immunoglobulin alone at blood draw.

CDR3 length: 12 residues. The ends were cut back, 2 bases at V and 5 bases at J, with 5 bases in the middle. Germline V CDR1 and CDR2: SGHRS, YFSETQ. Random hexamers were used to reverse transcribe an amount of roughly 0.45 to 1 ug RNA. The TCR beta CDR3 was amplified by immunoSEQ multiplex PCR across 54 Vbeta, 13 Jbeta. A single record per CDR3 protein comes from TCRdb applying MiXCR to the immunoSEQ multiplex PCR reads. Of about 210,000 distinct CDR3 sequences listed, about 95% are singletons. The receptor was isolated from a human donor with Susac syndrome. The chain is built from TRBV5-1 and TRBJ2-1, with no clear D. Sequenced sample: CD4+ T cells from PBMCs. CDR3 DNA: TGCGCCAGCAGCTTTTATGACAATGAGCAGTTCTTC. Amino acid sequence: CASSFYDNEQFF.